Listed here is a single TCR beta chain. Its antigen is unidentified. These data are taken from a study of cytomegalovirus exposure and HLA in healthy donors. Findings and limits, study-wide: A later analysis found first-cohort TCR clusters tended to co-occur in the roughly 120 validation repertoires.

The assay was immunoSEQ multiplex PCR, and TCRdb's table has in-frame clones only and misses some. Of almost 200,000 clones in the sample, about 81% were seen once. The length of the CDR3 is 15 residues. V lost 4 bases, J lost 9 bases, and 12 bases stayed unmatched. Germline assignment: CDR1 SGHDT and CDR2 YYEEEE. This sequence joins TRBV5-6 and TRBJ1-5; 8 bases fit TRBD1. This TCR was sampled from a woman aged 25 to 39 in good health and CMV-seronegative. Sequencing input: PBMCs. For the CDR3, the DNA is TGTGCCAGCAGCAGCGACAGGGGACGTAGGAGGCCCCAGCATTTT. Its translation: CASSSDRGRRRPQHF.